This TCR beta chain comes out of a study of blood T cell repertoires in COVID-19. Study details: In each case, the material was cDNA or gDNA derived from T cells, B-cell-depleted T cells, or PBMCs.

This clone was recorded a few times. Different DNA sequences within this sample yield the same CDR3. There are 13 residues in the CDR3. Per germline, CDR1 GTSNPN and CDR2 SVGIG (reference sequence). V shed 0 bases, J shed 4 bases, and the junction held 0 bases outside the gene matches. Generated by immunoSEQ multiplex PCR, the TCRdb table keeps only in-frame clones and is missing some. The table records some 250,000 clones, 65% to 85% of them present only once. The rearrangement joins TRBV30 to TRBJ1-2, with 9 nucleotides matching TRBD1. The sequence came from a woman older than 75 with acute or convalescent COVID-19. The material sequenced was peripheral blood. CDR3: CAWSVQGAYGYTF. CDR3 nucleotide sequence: TGTGCCTGGAGTGTACAGGGGGCCTATGGCTACACCTTC.